Below, 12 T cell receptor beta chains from the same sample are listed, as sequenced in a study of shared clonotypes between healthy human individuals. Some clones are missing from TCRdb's copy, which holds only in-frame ones; the method was immunoSEQ multiplex PCR. There are 750,000 to 1,000,000 clones in the sample; roughly 92% occur only once, and about 25% lies in the top ten. Selected positively for CCR7 and CD45RO-negative, naive CD8 cells excluded terminally differentiated effector memory CD45RA+ cells. The sample taken for sequencing was naive CD8+ T cells sorted from blood. The receptor source for this set is a man aged 30 to 45 in good health.

The chain carries TRBV27 and TRBJ2-6; D is possibly TRBD1 or TRBD2 (5 bases each). Trimming shortened V by 6 bases and J by 0 bases, and 18 bases separated the two germline ends. CDR1 MNHEY and CDR2 SMNVEV come from the germline V gene (reference sequence). The CDR3 has 18 amino acids. As DNA, the CDR3 is TGTGCCAGCAGAATTGGGGGTTCCTCCGACTCTGGGGCCAACGTCCTGACTTTC. This sequence encodes CASRIGGSSDSGANVLTF. Based on the CDR3 plus reference TRBV27 and TRBJ2-6, the full variable domain is EAQVTQNPRYLITVTGKKLTVTCSQNMNHEYMSWYRQDPGLGLRQIYYSMNVEVTDKGDVPEGYKVSRKEKRNFPLILESPSPNQTSLYFCASRIGGSSDSGANVLTFGAGSRLTVL.

V and J are TRBV2 and TRBJ2-2; 9 bases match TRBD1. CDR1 and CDR2 (germline): SNHLY, FYNNEI. The length of the CDR3 is 17 residues. V shed 8 bases and J 0 bases; nucleotides not matched to a gene: 10. The CDR3 region has the DNA TGTGCCAGCCTGGGGAGGGGACAGGGACCGAACACCGGGGAGCTGTTTTTT. Translated: CASLGRGQGPNTGELFF.

The rearrangement links TRBV10-3 to TRBJ2-3; TRBD2 matches 13 bases. Germline CDR1 and CDR2: ENHRY and SYGVKD. Trimming cost V 8 bases and J 2 bases; bases outside gene matches: 7. This CDR3 region has 16 residues. In nucleotides, the CDR3 is TGTGCCATCCGACCAGGGACTAGCGGGAACACAGATACGCAGTATTTT. Translation: CAIRPGTSGNTDTQYF.

Note on this clone: This sample also contains other DNA sequences that code for the same CDR3. The chain is built from TRBV5-6 and TRBJ2-7, with a possible D match to TRBD1 (5 bases). There are 13 residues in the CDR3. Germline CDR1 and CDR2: SGHDT and YYEEEE. V lost 0 bases to trimming and J lost 1 base, with 5 bases between them. The CDR3 is CASSLGQSYEQYF. The CDR3 DNA sequence: TGTGCCAGCAGCTTGGGACAGTCCTACGAGCAGTACTTC.

The chain has TRBV7-9 and TRBJ1-1; no definite D call. Per the germline V gene, CDR1 is SEHNR and CDR2 is FQNEAQ (reference sequence). Trimming stripped 5 bases from V and 7 bases from J, with 11 bases between. The CDR3 spans 12 residues. CDR3 region: CASSPLSIEAFF. The CDR3 bases are TGTGCCAGCAGCCCCCTTAGTATTGAAGCTTTCTTT.

The CDR3 region has the DNA TGTGCCAGTAGTAACCAGGGGTTTTACTACAATGAGCAGTTCTTC. This translates into CASSNQGFYYNEQFF. The rearrangement uses TRBV19 and TRBJ2-1; D possibly corresponds to TRBD1 (6 bases). Trimming took off 4 bases at V and 3 bases at J, with 13 bases between the two ends. The V gene's germline CDR1 is LNHDA and CDR2 SQIVND (reference sequence). CDR3 size: 15 residues.

CDR3 sequence reads: CASSFRGLADYEQYF. The DNA of the CDR3 is TGTGCCAGCAGTTTTCGGGGACTAGCTGACTACGAGCAGTACTTC. This chain connects TRBV28 to TRBJ2-7, with 9 bases lining up with TRBD2. Per germline, CDR1 MDHEN and CDR2 SYDVKM. The CDR3 is 15 residues long. Trimming cost V 3 bases and J 3 bases; bases outside gene matches: 6.

This sequence joins TRBV27 and TRBJ2-5; TRBD1 matches 12 bases. The CDR3 runs 17 residues. Germline trimming cut 8 bases from V and 1 base from J; bases unmatched to any gene: 11. The germline gives CDR1 MNHEY, CDR2 SMNVEV (reference sequence). The CDR3 here is CASCQYRDRGRQETQYF. The CDR3, as DNA: TGTGCCAGCTGTCAATACCGGGACAGGGGGCGCCAAGAGACCCAGTACTTC.

This chain joins TRBV21-1 and TRBJ2-1; TRBD2 reflects the table's D call only, with no check against the DNA. TRBV21-1 is listed as a pseudogene. This CDR3 has 19 amino acids. The CDR3 DNA sequence: TGTGCCAGCAGCTTAAAAACCAGCTGGCGGGAGGGCCCTTATAATGAGCAGTTCTTC. Translation gives CASSLKTSWREGPYNEQFF.

The chain employs TRBV11-2 and TRBJ2-1, with TRBD2 matching over 10 bases. The V and J ends lost 1 base and 8 bases, in that order; junction bases with no gene match: 5. The germline V gene has CDR1 SGHAT and CDR2 FQNNGV. This CDR3 is built from 15 residues. The CDR3 here is CASSLGLAGDDEQFF. The CDR3 DNA is TGTGCCAGCAGCTTAGGTCTAGCGGGAGACGATGAGCAGTTCTTC.

This clone was counted once. V and J are TRBV10-1 and TRBJ2-1; 7 positions agree with TRBD1. V trimming: 5 bases; J trimming: 3 bases; junction bases outside the gene matches: 1. Germline V CDR1 and CDR2: WNHNN, SYGVQD (reference sequence). The CDR3 sequence is 13 residues long. Here the CDR3 reads CASSPGGYNEQFF. In nucleotides, the CDR3 is TGCGCCAGCAGTCCAGGGGGCTACAATGAGCAGTTCTTC.

This chain links TRBV7-8 with TRBJ2-2, with 8 bases aligning to TRBD2. The germline CDR1 and CDR2 sequences are SGHVS and FQNEAQ. V dropped 5 bases and J dropped 5; count of bases not matched to a gene: 7. This CDR3 has 15 residues. The CDR3 is CASSLGTSFTGELFF. Written as DNA, the CDR3 is TGTGCCAGCAGCCTCGGGACTAGTTTTACCGGGGAGCTGTTTTTT.